This entry lists 17 T cell receptor beta chains sequenced from one sample in a study of cytomegalovirus exposure and HLA in healthy donors. The assay was immunoSEQ multiplex PCR, and TCRdb's table has in-frame clones only and misses some. The table records fewer than 200,000 clones, roughly 96% of them present only once. The sample comprised PBMCs. These receptors all stem from a woman aged 18-29 years in good health and CMV-seronegative.

The chain recombines TRBV29-1 with TRBJ2-7, with 9 bases fitting TRBD2. Losses at the gene ends were 4 bases for V and 2 bases for J; bases not matched to a gene: 15. CDR3 length: 17 amino acids. The germline gives CDR1 SQVTM, CDR2 ANQGSEA. The CDR3 here is CSVGPGPTGTSTYEQYF. The CDR3 DNA reads as TGCAGCGTTGGGCCCGGGCCAACCGGGACTAGCACCTACGAGCAGTACTTC.

In this sample, this clone turned up once. The chain carries TRBV19 and TRBJ1-1; TRBD1 matches at 9 bases. The CDR3 length is 15 residues. Trimming cost V 5 bases and J 0 bases; bases outside gene matches: 4. CDR1 and CDR2 from the germline V gene are LNHDA and SQIVND (reference sequence). DNA of the CDR3: TGTGCCAGTAGTGTCGGACAGGGGTTGAACACTGAAGCTTTCTTT. This translates into CASSVGQGLNTEAFF.

The chain joins TRBV7-6 to TRBJ1-1; weak D call: TRBD1 (6 bases). This CDR3 comprises 13 residues. Germline CDR1 and CDR2: SGHVS and FNYEAQ. Trimming took 5 bases from V and 1 from J, leaving 8 bases between them. The CDR3 loop reads CASSRQENTEAFF. The CDR3, as DNA: TGTGCCAGCAGCCGACAGGAGAACACTGAAGCTTTCTTT.

The chain employs TRBV4-3 and TRBJ2-5; 7 bases fit TRBD1. V lost 4 bases, J lost 3 bases, and 2 bases stayed unmatched. The CDR3 runs 13 residues. The germline V gene has CDR1 LGHNA and CDR2 YSLEER. The chain's CDR3 is CASSRDREETQYF. The CDR3 nucleotides are TGCGCCAGCAGCCGTGACAGGGAAGAGACCCAGTACTTC.

The chain employs TRBV5-5 and TRBJ2-7; TRBD1 agrees at 7 bases. This CDR3 has 15 residues. V trimming: 2 bases; J trimming: 0 bases; junction bases outside the gene matches: 5. The germline V gene encodes CDR1 SGHKS and CDR2 YYEKEE (reference sequence). The CDR3 DNA follows: TGTGCCAGCAGCTTCGACGGGACAGCCTCCTACGAGCAGTACTTC. Protein product: CASSFDGTASYEQYF.

V gene TRBV15 combines with J gene TRBJ2-5, with a weak D call TRBD2 (6 bases). The germline V and J ends were trimmed by 1 base and 4 bases, with 22 bases remaining between them. CDR1 and CDR2 (germline): LNHNV, YYDKDF (reference sequence). The CDR3 is 18 amino acids. The CDR3 coding sequence is TGTGCCACCAGCAGAGCGGGGGAAAAAGGGACCCGCACAGAGACCCAGTACTTC. Residues: CATSRAGEKGTRTETQYF.

About this clone: A junction boundary mismatches the germline segment, possibly from a read error. The rearrangement links TRBV27 to TRBJ2-2; D is ambiguous. This CDR3 has 17 amino acids. From germline, CDR1 is MNHEY and CDR2 SMNVEV (reference sequence). CDR3: CATSFRIVTSNTGELFF. CDR3 nucleotide sequence: TGTGCCACCAGTTTTAGAATAGTTACGTCGAACACCGGGGAGCTGTTTTTT.

The rearrangement joins TRBV14 to TRBJ1-1; D gene unclear. The CDR3 is 12 residues long. The V gene lost 4 bases and the J gene lost 9 bases, with 12 bases spanning the gap. Looked up from germline, CDR1 is SGHDN and CDR2 is FVKESK. The CDR3 sequence: CASSPPGVKAFF. The DNA for the CDR3 is TGTGCCAGCAGCCCCCCCGGAGTAAAAGCTTTCTTT.

The rearrangement uses TRBV19 and TRBJ1-6; possibly TRBD1 for D (5 bases). V lost 7 bases and J lost 4, with 23 bases in between. The CDR3 extends over 18 amino acids. In germline, CDR1 is LNHDA, CDR2 SQIVND (reference sequence). In DNA, the CDR3 is TGTGCCAGTACCCCCTCGGGAGGGGCCCTAACATATAATTCACCCCTCCACTTT. Protein: CASTPSGGALTYNSPLHF.

The V call is TRBV5-6, the J call TRBJ1-6; D ambiguous. The CDR3 runs 16 residues. Germline CDR1 and CDR2: SGHDT and YYEEEE. Deletions cut 1 base from V and 0 bases from J, with 8 bases between. The CDR3 region is CASSLSVSSYNSPLHF. The CDR3 nucleotides are TGTGCCAGCAGCTTGTCGGTGAGCTCCTATAATTCACCCCTCCACTTT.

The V and J genes are TRBV30 and TRBJ1-6, with a possible D match to TRBD1 (6 bases). The germline V gene encodes CDR1 GTSNPN and CDR2 SVGIG (reference sequence). The CDR3 is made up of 16 amino acids. Trimming took 5 bases from V and 7 from J, leaving 21 bases between them. CDR3 sequence: CAWRGTGRGDNSPLHF. The CDR3 DNA sequence: TGTGCCTGGCGGGGGACCGGGAGGGGGGACAATTCACCCCTCCACTTT.

The chain recombines TRBV11-2 with TRBJ1-4; possible D gene TRBD1, 6 bases. V dropped 4 bases and J dropped 4 bases, with 16 bases sitting between them. The CDR3 contains 16 residues. CDR1 is SGHAT, CDR2 FQNNGV, per germline. In nucleotides, the CDR3 is TGTGCCAGCAGCTCCGACAGGAATCGGGGTAATGAAAAACTGTTTTTT. Its protein product is CASSSDRNRGNEKLFF.

This chain links TRBV2 with TRBJ2-2; unclear D gene. V was clipped by 4 bases and J by 6 bases, with 3 bases between them. The CDR3 is 11 residues long. CDR1 SNHLY and CDR2 FYNNEI come from the germline V gene. CDR3 sequence reads: CASSAAGELFF. CDR3 bases: TGTGCCAGCAGTGCTGCCGGGGAGCTGTTTTTT.

On this clone itself: Other DNA sequences of this sample code for an identical CDR3. The chain links TRBV19 to TRBJ2-7, with 7 bases matching TRBD1. The germline V gene encodes CDR1 LNHDA and CDR2 SQIVND (reference sequence). The trim removed 3 bases at V and 3 bases at J, leaving 8 bases unmatched. The CDR3 length is 15 residues. The DNA of the CDR3 is TGTGCCAGTAGTATGACAGGGAAAATCGGCTACGAGCAGTACTTC. It yields the protein CASSMTGKIGYEQYF.

This chain links TRBV6-6 with TRBJ1-4; D perhaps matches TRBD1 (5 bases). In germline, CDR1 is MNHNY, CDR2 SVGAGI (reference sequence). V was cut by 4 bases and J by 3 bases, with 15 bases left in between. The CDR3 runs to 16 residues. The CDR3 DNA follows: TGTGCCAGCAGTTCGGCCAGTGGACAACCTAATGAAAAACTGTTTTTT. It specifies CASSSASGQPNEKLFF.

The chain joins TRBV7-2 to TRBJ2-3; TRBD2 aligns across 7 bases. With 5 bases clipped from V and 3 bases from J, the junction kept 8 bases outside the gene matches. Germline values: CDR1 SGHTA, CDR2 FQGNSA. This CDR3 region has 15 residues. The DNA for the CDR3 is TGTGCCAGCAGCCTAGAGCGGGGTAAAACAGATACGCAGTATTTT. Its translation is CASSLERGKTDTQYF.

The chain combines TRBV7-8 with TRBJ1-2; 9 bases are a match to TRBD1. V gave up 5 bases and J gave up 7 bases; unmatched junction bases: 11. This CDR3 comprises 15 residues. The germline V gene has CDR1 SGHVS and CDR2 FQNEAQ. The CDR3 here is CASSPRDRVKSGYTF. In nucleotides, the CDR3 is TGTGCCAGCAGCCCCAGGGACAGGGTAAAGTCTGGCTACACCTTC.